The 16 T cell receptor beta chains below were found in one sample sequenced in a study of blood T cells in healthy people across ages. A second about 7 to 12 cycle PCR used barcoded and J-beta primers. TCRdb fed the 5' RACE reads into MiXCR, producing one record per CDR3 protein. This table has around 500,000 distinct CDR3 sequences, about 25% appearing once. The same data also contributed to another study, on T cells of mothers and their children.

Sequences were obtained from blood. These receptors all come from a boy aged 2 to 10 in good health.

The V call is TRBV29-1, the J call TRBJ2-3; 8 nucleotides line up with TRBD1. Germline CDR1 and CDR2: SQVTM and ANQGSEA. Trimming cost V 2 bases and J 0 bases; bases outside gene matches: 1. The CDR3 runs to 14 residues. In nucleotides, the CDR3 is TGCAGCGTTGAACAGGGGGCGAGCACAGATACGCAGTATTTT. It codes for CSVEQGASTDTQYF.

This clonotype was found a few times. J is TRBJ2-7 and V is TRBV2; 7 positions agree with TRBD1. The CDR3 spans 13 residues. V lost 5 bases to trimming and J lost 2 bases; unmatched junction nucleotides: 3. Germline CDR1 reads SNHLY; CDR2 reads FYNNEI. CDR3 residues: CASSQDRTYEQYF. Here the CDR3 DNA reads TGTGCCAGCAGTCAGGACAGGACCTACGAGCAGTACTTC. The full variable domain, rest sourced from reference TRBV2 and TRBJ2-7, is EPEVTQTPSHQVTQMGQEVILRCVPISNHLYFYWYRQILGQKVEFLVSFYNNEISEKSEIFDDQFSVERPDGSNFTLKIRSTKLEDSAMYFCASSQDRTYEQYFGPGTRLTVT.

This clonotype has just a few counts. V is TRBV5-1 and J is TRBJ1-6; D may be TRBD1 (6 bases). The V gene lost 2 bases and the J gene lost 0 bases, with 15 bases spanning the gap. This CDR3 contains 18 residues. In germline, CDR1 is SGHRS, CDR2 YFSETQ. DNA for the CDR3: TGCGCCAGCAGCTTAGGGGTCCAGGGGAGCTCCTATAATTCACCCCTCCACTTT. This codes for CASSLGVQGSSYNSPLHF.

The chain employs TRBV20-1 and TRBJ2-2; D gene unclear. This CDR3 has 14 amino acids. Trimming took 3 bases from V and 1 from J, leaving 9 bases between them. Germline V gene data show CDR1 as DFQATT and CDR2 as SNEGSKA (reference sequence). As DNA, the CDR3 is TGCAGTGCTAGGAGGAGTGAGAACACCGGGGAGCTGTTTTTT. Translation gives CSARRSENTGELFF.

This clonotype was picked up a small number of times. The gene calls are TRBV12-5 and TRBJ1-3; tentative D call: TRBD1 (5 bases). With 5 bases removed from V and 3 bases from J, the gap between germline ends came to 17 bases. The CDR3 runs to 16 residues. Germline V gene sequence: CDR1 LGHNT, CDR2 FRNRAP. This chain's CDR3 is CASGPSTGTLGNTIYF. The DNA of the CDR3 is TGTGCTAGTGGTCCCTCCACCGGGACGCTTGGAAACACCATATATTTT.

The sample holds many counts of this clonotype. The gene calls are TRBV12-3 or TRBV12-4 and TRBJ2-5; 10 bases map to TRBD2. Trimming took 3 bases from V and 5 from J; bases not matched to a gene: 9. This CDR3 region has 16 residues. The CDR3 DNA sequence: TGTGCCAGCAGTTTCGTCCAGGGGGGACTAGCGGAGACCCAGTACTTC. Protein sequence: CASSFVQGGLAETQYF.

There are many counts of this clonotype. V gene TRBV6-6 combines with J gene TRBJ2-5; 13 bases fit TRBD2. Unmatched junction bases numbered 5, after V lost 6 bases and J lost 4 bases. This CDR3 spans 15 amino acids. The germline V gene encodes CDR1 MNHNY and CDR2 SVGAGI (reference sequence). CDR3 amino acids: CASSRTSGGPETQYF. For the CDR3, the DNA is TGTGCCAGCAGCCGGACTAGCGGGGGACCAGAGACCCAGTACTTC.

The chain combines TRBV3-1 with TRBJ2-4; 10 nucleotides align to TRBD2. The CDR3 has 17 amino acids. Germline CDR1 and CDR2: LGHDT and YNNKEL (reference sequence). V trimming: 4 bases; J trimming: 1 base; junction bases outside the gene matches: 7. CDR3 DNA: TGTGCCAGCAGCCCAGGCACTAGCGGGGCGGCCAAAAACATTCAGTACTTC. This codes for CASSPGTSGAAKNIQYF.

This sequence joins TRBV18 and TRBJ1-3; D is ambiguous. Trimming removed 2 bases from V and 1 base from J, with 12 bases in between. The CDR3 loop spans 16 amino acids. Germline V gene lookup returns CDR1 KGHSH and CDR2 LQKENI. CDR3 sequence: CASSPGSAGSGNTIYF. In nucleotides, the CDR3 is TGTGCCAGCTCACCAGGGAGTGCGGGGTCTGGAAACACCATATATTTT.

The rearrangement uses TRBV20-1 and TRBJ1-1; no definite D call. Germline-derived CDR1 and CDR2 are DFQATT and SNEGSKA (reference sequence). The CDR3 covers 15 residues. V lost 0 bases, J lost 0 bases, and 11 bases lay in between. The CDR3 DNA reads TGCAGTGCTAGAGATCGGAGCACTATGAACACTGAAGCTTTCTTT. Protein sequence: CSARDRSTMNTEAFF.

The V call is TRBV20-1, the J call TRBJ2-3; D unresolved. Germline CDR1 reads DFQATT; CDR2 reads SNEGSKA (reference sequence). Between the trimmed V and J ends, which lost 4 bases and 2 bases, there was a span of 13 bases. The CDR3 runs to 14 residues. CDR3 DNA sequence: TGCAGTGCTATAGGAGACGGAGTCACAGATACGCAGTATTTT. This translates into CSAIGDGVTDTQYF.

V is TRBV29-1 and J is TRBJ2-5; D uncertain. Trimming cost V 2 bases and J 1 base, with 8 bases left between them. Germline assignment: CDR1 SQVTM and CDR2 ANQGSEA. The CDR3 loop spans 13 amino acids. In DNA form, the CDR3 reads TGCAGCGTTGAACCGCTCTTCCAAGAGACCCAGTACTTC. This gives the protein CSVEPLFQETQYF.

This rearrangement joins TRBV20-1 to TRBJ2-7; 9 bases agree with TRBD2. The germline CDR1 and CDR2 sequences are DFQATT and SNEGSKA (reference sequence). V shed 2 bases, J shed 0 bases, and the junction held 5 bases outside the gene matches. The CDR3 extends over 15 amino acids. The CDR3 bases are TGCAGTGCTAGATCTCTAGCGGGATCCTCCTACGAGCAGTACTTC. This gives the protein CSARSLAGSSYEQYF.

The J gene is TRBJ2-3, the V gene TRBV9, with 9 bases that match TRBD1. The CDR3 is made up of 16 amino acids. The germline V gene encodes CDR1 SGDLS and CDR2 YYNGEE. After removal of 4 bases from V and 1 base from J, the junction contained 7 bases not matched to a gene. For the CDR3, the DNA is TGTGCCAGCAGCCCCAGACAGGGGGGCGGCACAGATACGCAGTATTTT. This sequence encodes CASSPRQGGGTDTQYF. Looking up the rest from reference TRBV9 and TRBJ2-3 gives the full variable domain: DSGVTQTPKHLITATGQRVTLRCSPRSGDLSVYWYQQSLDQGLQFLIQYYNGEERAKGNILERFSAQQFPDLHSELNLSSLELGDSALYFCASSPRQGGGTDTQYFGPGTRLTVL.

The chain couples TRBV4-3 to TRBJ1-4, with D uncertain. The germline V gene has CDR1 LGHNA and CDR2 YSLEER. This CDR3 has 15 amino acids. V was pared by 0 bases and J by 7 bases, with 12 bases between. The CDR3 protein is CASSQEFGVFEKLFF. The CDR3 DNA is TGCGCCAGCAGCCAAGAGTTCGGGGTTTTTGAAAAACTGTTTTTT.

The chain employs TRBV7-2 and TRBJ2-3; 11 nucleotides line up with TRBD2. Trimming took 4 bases from V and 1 from J; bases not matched to a gene: 4. Germline CDR1 reads SGHTA; CDR2 reads FQGNSA. CDR3 length equals 16 residues. The CDR3 DNA sequence: TGTGCCAGCAGCTCTAATAGCGGGGGGGGCACAGATACGCAGTATTTT. As protein: CASSSNSGGGTDTQYF.